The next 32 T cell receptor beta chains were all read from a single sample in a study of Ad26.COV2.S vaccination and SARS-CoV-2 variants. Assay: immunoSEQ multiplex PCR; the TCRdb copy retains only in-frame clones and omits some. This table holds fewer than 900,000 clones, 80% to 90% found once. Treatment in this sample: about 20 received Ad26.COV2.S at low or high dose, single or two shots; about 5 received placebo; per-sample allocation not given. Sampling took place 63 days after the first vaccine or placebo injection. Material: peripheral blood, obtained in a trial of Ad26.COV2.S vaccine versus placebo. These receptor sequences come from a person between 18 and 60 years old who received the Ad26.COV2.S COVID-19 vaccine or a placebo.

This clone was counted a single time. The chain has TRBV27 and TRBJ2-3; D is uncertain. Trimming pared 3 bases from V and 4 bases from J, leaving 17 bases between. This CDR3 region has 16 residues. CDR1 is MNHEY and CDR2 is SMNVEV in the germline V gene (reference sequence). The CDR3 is CASSFQSASRADTQYF. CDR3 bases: TGTGCCAGCAGTTTTCAGTCCGCCTCAAGGGCAGATACGCAGTATTTT.

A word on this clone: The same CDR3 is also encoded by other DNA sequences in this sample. The CDR3 spells CASSLSGGSYNEQFF. The CDR3 DNA follows: TGCGCCAGCAGCTTGTCGGGTGGCTCCTACAATGAGCAGTTCTTC. The chain joins TRBV5-1 to TRBJ2-1, with D hard to call. V lost 1 base to trimming and J lost 0 bases, with 8 bases between them. In germline, CDR1 is SGHRS, CDR2 YFSETQ. The CDR3 consists of 15 residues.

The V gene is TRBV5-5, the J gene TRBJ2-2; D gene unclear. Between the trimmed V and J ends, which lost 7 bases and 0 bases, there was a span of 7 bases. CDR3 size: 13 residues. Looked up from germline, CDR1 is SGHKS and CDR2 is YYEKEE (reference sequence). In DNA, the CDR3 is TGTGCCAGCCTGCTCGCGAACACCGGGGAGCTGTTTTTT. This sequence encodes CASLLANTGELFF.

As DNA, the CDR3 is TGTGCCAGCAGTGACTCGGGACAAGAGACCCAGTACTTC. Encoded protein: CASSDSGQETQYF. The V gene is TRBV6-4, the J gene TRBJ2-5, with unresolved D. Germline loops: CDR1 MRHNA, CDR2 SNTAGT. The CDR3 extends over 13 amino acids. V dropped 0 bases and J dropped 2 bases, with 4 bases sitting between them.

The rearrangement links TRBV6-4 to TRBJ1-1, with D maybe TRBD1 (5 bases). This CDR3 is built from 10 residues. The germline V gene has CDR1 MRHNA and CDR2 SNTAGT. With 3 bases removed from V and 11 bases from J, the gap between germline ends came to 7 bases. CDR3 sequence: CASSEGGAFF. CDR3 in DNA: TGTGCCAGCAGTGAGGGGGGGGCTTTCTTT.

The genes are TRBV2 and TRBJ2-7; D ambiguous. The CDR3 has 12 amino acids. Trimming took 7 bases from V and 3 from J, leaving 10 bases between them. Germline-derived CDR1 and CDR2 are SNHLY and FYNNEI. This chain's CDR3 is CASTKDYYEQYF. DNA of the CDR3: TGTGCCAGCACGAAGGATTACTACGAGCAGTACTTC.

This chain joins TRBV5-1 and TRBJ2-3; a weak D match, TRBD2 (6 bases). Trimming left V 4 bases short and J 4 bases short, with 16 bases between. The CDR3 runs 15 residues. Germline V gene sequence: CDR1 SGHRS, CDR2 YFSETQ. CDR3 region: CASSQRAGRADTQYF. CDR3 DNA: TGCGCCAGCAGCCAGAGGGCGGGACGGGCAGATACGCAGTATTTT.

The CDR3 protein is CASSPGLAGPASTDTQYF. CDR3 DNA: TGCGCCAGCAGCCCGGGACTAGCGGGGCCCGCTAGCACAGATACGCAGTATTTT. This rearrangement joins TRBV4-3 to TRBJ2-3; the match to TRBD2 covers 13 bases. The germline gives CDR1 LGHNA, CDR2 YSLEER. Trimming at V came to 4 bases and at J to 0 bases, leaving 7 bases not matched to a gene. This CDR3 is built from 18 residues.

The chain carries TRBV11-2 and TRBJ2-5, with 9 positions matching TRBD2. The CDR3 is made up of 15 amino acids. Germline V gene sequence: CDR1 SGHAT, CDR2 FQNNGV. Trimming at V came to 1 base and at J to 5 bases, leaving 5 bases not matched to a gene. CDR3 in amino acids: CASSLGAGGHETQYF. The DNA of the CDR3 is TGTGCCAGCAGCTTAGGGGCGGGGGGGCACGAGACCCAGTACTTC.

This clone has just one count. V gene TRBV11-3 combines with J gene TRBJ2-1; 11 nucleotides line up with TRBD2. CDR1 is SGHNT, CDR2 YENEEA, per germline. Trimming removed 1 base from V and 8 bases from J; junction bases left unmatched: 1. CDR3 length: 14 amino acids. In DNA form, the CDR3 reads TGTGCCAGCAGCTTAGGGACTAGCGGGCATGAGCAGTTCTTC. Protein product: CASSLGTSGHEQFF.

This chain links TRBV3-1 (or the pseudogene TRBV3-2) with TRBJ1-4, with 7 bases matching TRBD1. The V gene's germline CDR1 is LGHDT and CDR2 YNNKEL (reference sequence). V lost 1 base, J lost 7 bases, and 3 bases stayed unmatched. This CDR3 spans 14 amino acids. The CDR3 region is CASSQGGGFEKLFF. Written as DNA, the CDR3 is TGTGCCAGCAGCCAAGGAGGGGGCTTTGAAAAACTGTTTTTT.

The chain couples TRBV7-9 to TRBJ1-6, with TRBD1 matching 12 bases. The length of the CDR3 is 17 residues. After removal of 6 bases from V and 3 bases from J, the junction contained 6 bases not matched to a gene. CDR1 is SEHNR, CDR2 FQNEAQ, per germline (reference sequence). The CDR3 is CASSSGTGGNYNSPLHF. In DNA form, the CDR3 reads TGTGCCAGCAGTTCTGGGACAGGGGGCAACTATAATTCACCCCTCCACTTT. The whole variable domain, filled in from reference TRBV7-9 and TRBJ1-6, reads DTGVSQNPRHKITKRGQNVTFRCDPISEHNRLYWYRQTLGQGPEFLTYFQNEAQLEKSRLLSDRFSAERPKGSFSTLEIQRTEQGDSAMYLCASSSGTGGNYNSPLHFGNGTRLTVT.

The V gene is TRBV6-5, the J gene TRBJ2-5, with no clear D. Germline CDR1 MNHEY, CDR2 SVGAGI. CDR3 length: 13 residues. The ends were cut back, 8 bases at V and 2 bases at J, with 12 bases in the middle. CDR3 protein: CASGRLPQETQYF. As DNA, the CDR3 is TGTGCCAGCGGTCGGCTACCTCAAGAGACCCAGTACTTC.

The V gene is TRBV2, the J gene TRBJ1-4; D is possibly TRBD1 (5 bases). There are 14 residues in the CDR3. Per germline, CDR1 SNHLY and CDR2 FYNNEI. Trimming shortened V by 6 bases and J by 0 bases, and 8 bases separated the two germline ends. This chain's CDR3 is CASRAGSTNEKLFF. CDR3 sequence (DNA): TGTGCCAGCAGGGCAGGGTCAACTAATGAAAAACTGTTTTTT.

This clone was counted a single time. CDR3 protein: CASSIGAGGEETQYF. The CDR3, as DNA: TGTGCCAGTAGTATAGGGGCGGGAGGCGAAGAGACCCAGTACTTC. This rearrangement joins TRBV19 to TRBJ2-5; TRBD2 matches 8 bases. There are 15 residues in the CDR3. Trimming cost V 1 base and J 3 bases; bases outside gene matches: 4. Germline V gives CDR1 LNHDA, CDR2 SQIVND (reference sequence).

DNA for the CDR3: TGTGCCAGCAGCTCCCTTGCGGGGGCCGGCCTAGATGAGCAGTTCTTC. It specifies CASSSLAGAGLDEQFF. The rearrangement joins TRBV7-9 to TRBJ2-1; possibly TRBD2 for D (7 bases). The CDR3 totals 16 residues. Looked up from germline, CDR1 is SEHNR and CDR2 is FQNEAQ (reference sequence). With 4 bases removed from V and 8 bases from J, the gap between germline ends came to 21 bases.

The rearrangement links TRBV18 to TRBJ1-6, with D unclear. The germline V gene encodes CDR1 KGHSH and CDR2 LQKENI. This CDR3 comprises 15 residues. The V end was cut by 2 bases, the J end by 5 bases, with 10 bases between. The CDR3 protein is CASSPGGSDNSPLHF. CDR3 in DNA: TGTGCCAGCTCACCAGGAGGGTCCGATAATTCACCCCTCCACTTT.

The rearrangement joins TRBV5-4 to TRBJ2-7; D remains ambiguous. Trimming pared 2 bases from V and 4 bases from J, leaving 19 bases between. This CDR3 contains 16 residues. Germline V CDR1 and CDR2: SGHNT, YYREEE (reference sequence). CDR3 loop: CASSFSGSVYFYEQYF. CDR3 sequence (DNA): TGTGCCAGCAGCTTTTCCGGGTCGGTTTACTTTTACGAGCAGTACTTC.

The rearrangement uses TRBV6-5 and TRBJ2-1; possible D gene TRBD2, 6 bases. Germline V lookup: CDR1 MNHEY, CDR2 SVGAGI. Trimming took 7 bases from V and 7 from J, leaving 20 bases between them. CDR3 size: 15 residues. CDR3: CASTQMTGVRNEQFF. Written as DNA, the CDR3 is TGTGCCAGCACCCAAATGACGGGAGTGAGGAATGAGCAGTTCTTC.

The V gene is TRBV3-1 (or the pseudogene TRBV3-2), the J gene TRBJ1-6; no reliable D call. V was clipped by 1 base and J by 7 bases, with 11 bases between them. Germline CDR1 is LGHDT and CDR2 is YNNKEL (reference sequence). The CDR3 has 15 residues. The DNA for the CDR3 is TGTGCCAGCAGCCAAGGGTGGCCGTTCAATTCACCCCTCCACTTT. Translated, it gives CASSQGWPFNSPLHF.

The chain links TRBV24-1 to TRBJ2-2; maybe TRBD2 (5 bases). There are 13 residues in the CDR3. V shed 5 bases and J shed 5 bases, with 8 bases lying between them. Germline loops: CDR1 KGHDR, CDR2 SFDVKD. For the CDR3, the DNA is TGTGCCACCAGTGCTCGGGAAACCGGGGAGCTGTTTTTT. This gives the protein CATSARETGELFF.

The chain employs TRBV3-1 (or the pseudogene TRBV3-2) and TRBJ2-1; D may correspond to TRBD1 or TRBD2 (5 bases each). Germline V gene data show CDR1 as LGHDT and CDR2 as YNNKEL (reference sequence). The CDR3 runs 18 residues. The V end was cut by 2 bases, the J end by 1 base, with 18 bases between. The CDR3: CASSQIKLGTRSYNEQFF. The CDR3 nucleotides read TGTGCCAGCAGCCAAATTAAACTTGGGACGCGATCCTACAATGAGCAGTTCTTC.

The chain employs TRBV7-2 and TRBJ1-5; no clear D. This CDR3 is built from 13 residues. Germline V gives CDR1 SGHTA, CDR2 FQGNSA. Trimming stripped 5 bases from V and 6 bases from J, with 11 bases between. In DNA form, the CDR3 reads TGTGCCAGCAGCACCAGCGGACGTCAGCCCCAGCATTTT. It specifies CASSTSGRQPQHF.

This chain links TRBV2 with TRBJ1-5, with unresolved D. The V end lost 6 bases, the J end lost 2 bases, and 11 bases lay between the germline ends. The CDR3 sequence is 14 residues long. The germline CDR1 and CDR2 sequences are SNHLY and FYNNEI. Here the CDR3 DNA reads TGTGCCAGCAGGGTGACGAGCGGCAATCAGCCCCAGCATTTT. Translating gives CASRVTSGNQPQHF.

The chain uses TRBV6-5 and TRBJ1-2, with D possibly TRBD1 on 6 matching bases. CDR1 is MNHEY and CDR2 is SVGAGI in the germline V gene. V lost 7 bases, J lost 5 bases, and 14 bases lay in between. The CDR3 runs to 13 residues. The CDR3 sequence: CASTMDREYGYTF. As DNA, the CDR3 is TGTGCCAGCACCATGGACAGAGAATATGGCTACACCTTC.

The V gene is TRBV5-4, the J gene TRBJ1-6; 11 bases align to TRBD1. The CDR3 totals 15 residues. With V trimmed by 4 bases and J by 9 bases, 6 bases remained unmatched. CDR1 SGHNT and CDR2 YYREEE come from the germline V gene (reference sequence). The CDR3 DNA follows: TGTGCCAGCAGCCGTCCCGGGACAGGGGGTTCACCCCTCCACTTT. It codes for CASSRPGTGGSPLHF. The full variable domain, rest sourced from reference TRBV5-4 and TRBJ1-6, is ETGVTQSPTHLIKTRGQQVTLRCSSQSGHNTVSWYQQALGQGPQFIFQYYREEENGRGNFPPRFSGLQFPNYSSELNVNALELDDSALYLCASSRPGTGGSPLHFGNGTRLTVT.

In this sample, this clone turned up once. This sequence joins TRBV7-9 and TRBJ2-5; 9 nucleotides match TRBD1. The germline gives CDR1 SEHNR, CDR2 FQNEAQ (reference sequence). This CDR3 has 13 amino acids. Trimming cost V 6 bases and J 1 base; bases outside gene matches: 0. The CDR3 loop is CASRGQGQETQYF. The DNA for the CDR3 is TGTGCCAGCAGGGGACAGGGCCAAGAGACCCAGTACTTC.

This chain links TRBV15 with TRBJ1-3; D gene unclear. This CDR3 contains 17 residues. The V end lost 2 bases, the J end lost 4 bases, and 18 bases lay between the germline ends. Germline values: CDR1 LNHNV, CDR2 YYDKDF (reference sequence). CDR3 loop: CATSRSGVQSSGNTIYF. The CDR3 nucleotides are TGTGCCACCAGCAGAAGCGGGGTCCAAAGCTCCGGAAACACCATATATTTT. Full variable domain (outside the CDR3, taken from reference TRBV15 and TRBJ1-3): DAMVIQNPRYQVTQFGKPVTLSCSQTLNHNVMYWYQQKSSQAPKLLFHYYDKDFNNEADTPDNFQSRRPNTSFCFLDIRSPGLGDTAMYLCATSRSGVQSSGNTIYFGEGSWLTVV.

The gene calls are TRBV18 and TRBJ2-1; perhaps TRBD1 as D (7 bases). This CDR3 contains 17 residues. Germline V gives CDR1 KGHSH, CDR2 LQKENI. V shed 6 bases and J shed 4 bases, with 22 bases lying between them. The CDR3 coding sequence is TGTGCCAGCTCCCCGAAACTCGTGCGGGACAGTTACAATGAGCAGTTCTTC. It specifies CASSPKLVRDSYNEQFF.

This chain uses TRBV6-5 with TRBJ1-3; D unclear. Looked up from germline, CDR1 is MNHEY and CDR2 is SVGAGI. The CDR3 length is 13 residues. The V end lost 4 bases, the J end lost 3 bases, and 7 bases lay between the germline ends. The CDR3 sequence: CASSLAVGNTIYF. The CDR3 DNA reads TGTGCCAGCAGTTTGGCAGTTGGAAACACCATATATTTT.

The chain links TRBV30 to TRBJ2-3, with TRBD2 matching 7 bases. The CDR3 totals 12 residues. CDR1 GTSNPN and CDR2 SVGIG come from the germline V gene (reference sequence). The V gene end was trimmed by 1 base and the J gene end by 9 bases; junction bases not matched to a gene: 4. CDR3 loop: CAWSGAGETQYF. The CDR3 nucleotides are TGTGCCTGGAGTGGCGCGGGGGAAACGCAGTATTTT.

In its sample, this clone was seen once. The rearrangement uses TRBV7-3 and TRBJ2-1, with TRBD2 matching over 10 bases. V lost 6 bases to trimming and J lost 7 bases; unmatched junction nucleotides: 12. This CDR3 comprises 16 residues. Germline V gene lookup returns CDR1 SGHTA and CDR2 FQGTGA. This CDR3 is CASSSGGVSGGNEQFF. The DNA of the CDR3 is TGTGCCAGCAGTTCTGGTGGGGTTAGCGGGGGGAATGAGCAGTTCTTC.